This is a list of T cell receptor beta chains from one sample in a study of blood T cell repertoires in COVID-19. TCRdb's copy holds only in-frame clones and misses some; the assay was immunoSEQ multiplex PCR. The sample lists about 98,000 clones, approximately 86% seen once, with 11% in the top ten. Sequencing was performed on peripheral blood. These receptors all stem from a man aged 65-85 years with active or convalescent COVID-19. Each CDR3 is given with its conserved first and last residue. The order of the fields is clone size, D gene, V gene, J gene, CDR3 protein, CDR3 DNA. The D gene is left open where the match is weak. Clone size appears in some rows only: once, few, many, or a class for an expanded clone.

-	TRBD2	TRBV11-3	TRBJ2-3	CASTERGRNTQYF	TGTGCCAGCACAGAGCGGGGGCGAAATACGCAGTATTTT
-	-	TRBV21-1	TRBJ1-6	CASSKALCQQGEVSPLHF	TGTGCCAGCAGCAAAGCGCTTTGTCAACAGGGGGAAGTATCACCCCTCCACTTT
-	-	TRBV6-6	TRBJ2-7	CASSSPKERQYF	TGTGCCAGCAGTTCCCCGAAGGAGCGGCAGTACTTC
-	-	TRBV5-1	TRBJ2-1	CASSLTGTSPYNEQFF	TGCGCCAGCAGCTTAACTGGGACTTCCCCCTACAATGAGCAGTTCTTC
few	TRBD1	TRBV3-1/TRBV3-2	TRBJ1-5	CASSQDRVQPQHF	TGTGCCAGCAGCCAGGACAGGGTCCAGCCCCAGCATTTT
-	-	TRBV3-1/TRBV3-2	TRBJ1-4	CASSQVHGSEKLFF	TGTGCCAGCAGCCAAGTTCACGGTTCTGAAAAACTGTTTTTT
-	-	TRBV6-4	TRBJ1-1	CASSVSTLNTEAFF	TGTGCCAGCAGTGTGTCAACACTGAACACTGAAGCTTTCTTT
-	-	TRBV27	TRBJ2-3	CASSYEFSTDTQYF	TGTGCCAGCAGTTATGAGTTTAGCACAGATACGCAGTATTTT
-	-	TRBV6-5	TRBJ1-6	CASSYEPGGSLHF	TGTGCCAGCAGTTACGAGCCGGGCGGGTCCCTCCACTTT
-	-	TRBV28	TRBJ1-2	CASSSRNYGYTF	TGTGCCAGCAGTTCCCGGAACTATGGCTACACCTTC
-	-	TRBV5-1	TRBJ2-6	CASSFELNSGANVLTF	TGCGCCAGCAGCTTTGAGTTGAACTCTGGGGCCAACGTCCTGACTTTC
-	-	TRBV5-1	TRBJ1-6	CASRPGMSSYNSPLHF	TGCGCCAGCAGGCCCGGGATGAGCTCCTATAATTCACCCCTCCACTTT
-	TRBD1	TRBV11-2	TRBJ2-1	CASSLRTGVAEQFF	TGTGCCAGCAGCTTAAGGACAGGGGTGGCTGAGCAGTTCTTC
once	TRBD1	TRBV7-6	TRBJ1-2	CASSARTGFGYTF	TGTGCCAGCAGCGCAAGGACAGGGTTCGGCTACACCTTC
-	-	TRBV7-9	TRBJ2-5	CASSFPAVETQYF	TGTGCCAGCAGCTTTCCAGCGGTAGAGACCCAGTACTTC
-	TRBD1	TRBV4-2	TRBJ2-7	CASSQVAGTGNYEQYF	TGTGCCAGCAGCCAGGTCGCCGGGACAGGCAACTACGAGCAGTACTTC
-	TRBD1	TRBV7-3	TRBJ2-5	CASSAGGQYQETQYF	TGTGCCAGCAGCGCAGGGGGCCAGTACCAAGAGACCCAGTACTTC
-	-	TRBV6-5	TRBJ2-3	CASQQDPTDTQYF	TGTGCCAGCCAACAGGACCCCACAGATACGCAGTATTTT
once	-	TRBV10-1	TRBJ2-7	CASNYPFYEQYF	TGCGCCAGCAACTATCCCTTCTACGAGCAGTACTTC
-	TRBD1	TRBV25-1	TRBJ1-4	CASSLGGLEKLFF	TGTGCCAGCAGTTTAGGGGGCCTTGAAAAACTGTTTTTT